These T cell receptor beta chains were read from a single sample in a study of blood T cell repertoires in COVID-19. The assay was immunoSEQ multiplex PCR, and TCRdb's table has in-frame clones only and misses some. The table lists about 100,000 clones, around 88% of them singletons. The sequencing input was peripheral blood. The receptors were sampled from a human donor in a cohort sampled during active COVID-19. Both conserved end residues are part of each CDR3. A D gene is named only where the DNA matches it firmly. The size of a clone is reported for some rows only, either as once, few or many, or as a class for expanded clones.

>-|-|TRBJ1-2|13|TRBV19
CASSPSTGYGYTF
TGTGCCAGTAGTCCCTCGACGGGCTATGGCTACACCTTC
>-|TRBD2|TRBJ2-7|15|TRBV15
CATSRIAGGFYEQYF
TGTGCCACCAGCAGGATAGCGGGAGGGTTCTACGAGCAGTACTTC
>-|-|TRBJ2-7|13|TRBV7-9
CASSQSGTYEQYF
TGTGCCAGCAGCCAGTCCGGGACCTACGAGCAGTACTTC
>-|TRBD1|TRBJ1-3|15|TRBV5-1
CASSPGGEGGNTIYF
TGCGCCAGCAGCCCAGGGGGCGAGGGAGGAAACACCATATATTTT
>once|-|TRBJ2-1|16|TRBV11-2
CASSPNPGVSYNEQFF
TGTGCCAGCAGCCCCAACCCGGGGGTCTCCTACAATGAGCAGTTCTTC
>-|-|TRBJ2-1|13|TRBV27
CASRTGTTNEQFF
TGTGCCAGCAGGACCGGGACAACGAATGAGCAGTTCTTC
>-|TRBD1|TRBJ2-7|14|TRBV7-2
CASSSPQGTIEQYF
TGTGCCAGCAGCTCACCACAGGGGACGATCGAGCAGTACTTC
>-|-|TRBJ2-1|13|TRBV29-1
CSVSGLAAIEQFF
TGCAGCGTTTCTGGACTGGCGGCGATTGAGCAGTTCTTC
>-|TRBD1|TRBJ2-7|15|TRBV4-1
CASSHPGQGVYEQYF
TGCGCCAGCAGCCACCCCGGACAGGGCGTCTACGAGCAGTACTTC
>-|-|TRBJ2-7|13|TRBV12-3/TRBV12-4
CASSPKAGNEQYF
TGTGCCAGCAGTCCCAAAGCGGGTAACGAGCAGTACTTC
>-|-|TRBJ2-2|14|TRBV7-8
CASSLTTNTGELFF
TGTGCCAGCAGCCTAACAACGAACACCGGGGAGCTGTTTTTT
>-|TRBD2|TRBJ2-1|15|TRBV6-5
CASSLLAGVSNEQFF
TGTGCCAGCAGCTTACTAGCGGGAGTATCCAATGAGCAGTTCTTC
>-|TRBD2|TRBJ2-7|14|TRBV19
CASSASGLGVVQYF
TGTGCCAGTAGTGCATCAGGACTAGGGGTCGTTCAGTACTTC
>-|TRBD1|TRBJ1-1|15|TRBV9
CASSVSGTGRTEAFF
TGTGCCAGCAGCGTTTCCGGGACAGGGCGCACTGAAGCTTTCTTT
>-|-|TRBJ1-5|14|TRBV30
CAWSEAYSNQPQHF
TGTGCCTGGAGTGAAGCGTATAGCAATCAGCCCCAGCATTTT
>-|TRBD1|TRBJ1-2|15|TRBV7-3
CASSLTGRQGLGYTF
TGTGCCAGCAGCTTAACGGGTCGACAGGGACTTGGCTACACCTTC
>-|-|TRBJ2-2|13|TRBV19
CASHHLRAGELFF
TGTGCCAGCCACCACCTTAGAGCCGGGGAGCTGTTTTTT
>once|-|TRBJ2-6|16|TRBV6-6
CASSPSVGAGANVLTF
TGTGCCAGCAGTCCCTCTGTCGGGGCTGGGGCCAACGTCCTGACTTTC
>-|TRBD2|TRBJ2-3|15|TRBV10-3
CAISGTSGKTDTQYF
TGTGCCATCAGTGGGACTAGCGGGAAAACAGATACGCAGTATTTT
>-|-|TRBJ2-3|14|TRBV3-1/TRBV3-2
CASSQDRLEDTQYF
TGTGCCAGCAGCCAAGATCGATTAGAGGATACGCAGTATTTT
>-|-|TRBJ2-1|16|TRBV23-1
CASSQSPGSSYNEQFF
TGCGCCAGCAGTCAATCCCCAGGTAGCTCCTACAATGAGCAGTTCTTC
>once|TRBD1|TRBJ1-3|17|TRBV28
CASRTTGQGAAGNTIYF
TGTGCCAGCAGAACAACCGGACAGGGGGCGGCTGGAAACACCATATATTTT
>-|TRBD1|TRBJ1-5|20|TRBV5-1
CASSLAVGDRPLCSNQPQHF
TGCGCCAGCAGCTTGGCCGTGGGGGACAGACCACTGTGTAGCAATCAGCCCCAGCATTTT
>-|-|TRBJ1-2|12|TRBV28
CASSMTVYGYTF
TGTGCCAGCAGTATGACAGTCTATGGCTACACCTTC
>-|-|TRBJ2-2|14|TRBV27
CASSWGLNTGELFF
TGTGCCAGCAGTTGGGGCTTAAACACCGGGGAGCTGTTTTTT
>once|-|TRBJ2-4|16|TRBV6-1
CASSADSAEAKNIQYF
TGTGCCAGCAGTGCCGACAGCGCAGAAGCCAAAAACATTCAGTACTTC
>once|TRBD1|TRBJ1-2|15|TRBV18
CASSLPGQSNYGYTF
TGTGCCAGCTCACTTCCGGGACAGAGTAACTATGGCTACACCTTC
>-|-|TRBJ1-4|17|TRBV3-1/TRBV3-2
CASSPRWRGETNEKLFF
TGTGCCAGCAGCCCTCGATGGCGGGGAGAAACTAATGAAAAACTGTTTTTT
>-|-|TRBJ2-7|13|TRBV6-5
CASSQAYSYEQYF
TGTGCCAGCAGCCAAGCCTATTCCTACGAGCAGTACTTC
>-|-|TRBJ2-1|14|TRBV11-2
CASSLAWQTNEQFF
TGTGCCAGCAGCTTAGCCTGGCAAACCAATGAGCAGTTCTTC
>-|-|TRBJ2-7|13|TRBV6-5
CASSQRTAYEQYF
TGTGCCAGCAGTCAAAGGACTGCATACGAGCAGTACTTC
>-|-|TRBJ1-2|14|TRBV28
CASSLLSGVYGYTF
TGTGCCAGCAGTTTGTTATCGGGGGTCTATGGCTACACCTTC
>-|-|TRBJ1-4|14|TRBV5-6
CASSLGQPPGVMFF
TGTGCCAGCAGCTTGGGGCAGCCACCCGGGGTTATGTTTTTT
>-|-|TRBJ2-3|12|TRBV2
CASSEIEDTQYF
TGTGCCAGCAGTGAAATAGAAGATACGCAGTATTTT
>-|-|TRBJ1-5|14|TRBV19
CASSINGGNQPQHF
TGTGCCAGTAGTATCAACGGGGGCAATCAGCCCCAGCATTTT
>-|-|TRBJ2-1|12|TRBV7-6
CASSLVLNEQFF
TGTGCCAGCAGCTTAGTATTGAATGAGCAGTTCTTC
>once|-|TRBJ2-6|20|TRBV12-5
CASGLVEDGSTVSGANVLTF
TGTGCTAGTGGTTTGGTAGAGGATGGCAGTACCGTCTCTGGGGCCAACGTCCTGACTTTC
>-|TRBD1|TRBJ2-5|15|TRBV4-2
CASSQSETGFETQYF
TGTGCCAGCAGCCAATCGGAGACAGGGTTTGAGACCCAGTACTTC
>-|-|TRBJ1-5|14|TRBV6-1
CASSEYGSWQPQHF
TGTGCCAGCAGTGAATACGGGTCGTGGCAGCCCCAGCATTTT
>many|TRBD1|TRBJ2-1|15|TRBV5-1
CASSSGTEAYNEQFF
TGCGCCAGCAGCTCCGGGACAGAGGCCTACAATGAGCAGTTCTTC
>-|-|TRBJ2-3|15|TRBV7-7
CASSPSGSSTDTQYF
TGTGCCAGCAGCCCTTCGGGGTCTAGCACAGATACGCAGTATTTT
>once|TRBD1|TRBJ2-1|15|TRBV4-3
CASSQDWQGALEQFF
TGCGCCAGCAGCCAAGATTGGCAGGGGGCGCTTGAGCAGTTCTTC
>-|-|TRBJ1-1|16|TRBV5-1
CASSLEVRGQNTEAFF
TGCGCCAGCAGCTTGGAGGTTCGCGGCCAGAACACTGAAGCTTTCTTT
>-|TRBD1|TRBJ1-2|15|TRBV19
CASSILDRALDGYTF
TGTGCCAGTAGTATATTAGACAGGGCCCTGGATGGCTACACCTTC
>-|TRBD2|TRBJ2-3|14|TRBV27
CASSLAGEGDTQYF
TGTGCCAGCAGTTTGGCGGGGGAAGGCGATACGCAGTATTTT
>-|-|TRBJ1-6|13|TRBV9
CAGTGTHKSPLHF
TGTGCCGGTACAGGGACCCACAAGTCACCCCTCCACTTT
>-|-|TRBJ2-4|15|TRBV7-2
CASSLAIGAKNIQYF
TGTGCCAGCAGCCTGGCCATTGGAGCCAAAAACATTCAGTACTTC